Listed here is a single T cell receptor (beta chain). The entry originates in a study of blood T cell repertoires in COVID-19. In the study overall: Sites in the United States, Italy and Spain provided acute and convalescent COVID-19 samples.

V was trimmed by 5 bases and J by 9 bases, leaving 13 bases between them. The CDR3 has 12 amino acids. CDR1 is SGHAT, CDR2 FQNNGV, per germline. Data came from immunoSEQ multiplex PCR; TCRdb stores just in-frame clones and leaves some out. In the table there are 270,000 or so clones, 83% of which are singletons. The rearrangement uses TRBV11-2 and TRBJ1-2; D not certain. The receptor's source is a woman in her fifties or sixties who had recovered from COVID-19. Sample: peripheral blood. CDR3 amino acids: CASSPRQDRYTF. As DNA, the CDR3 is TGTGCCAGCAGCCCCCGACAAGACCGCTACACCTTC.